The 2 T cell receptor beta chains presented below share a single source sample, sequenced in a study of T cell repertoires in cytomegalovirus infection. What these receptors recognize is not known. TCRdb itself ran the reads through MiXCR, one entry per CDR3 protein. This table holds some 940,000 distinct CDR3 sequences, around 30% found once. Material: cultured CD8+ T cells from PBMCs, obtained from culture after CMV antigen stimulation. The receptors were sampled from a human donor in good health (CMV status not recorded). Some clones in this sample may be carry-over from other donors' samples.

This sequence joins TRBV24-1 and TRBJ2-3; TRBD2 matches 7 bases. J was trimmed by 1 base and V by 10 bases; bases with no gene match: 13. CDR1 and CDR2 from the germline V gene are KGHDR and SFDVKD. CDR3 length: 16 residues. CDR3 in amino acids: CATRGLPAGGTDTQYF. The CDR3 DNA reads as TGTGCCACGCGCGGCCTGCCTGCGGGGGGCACAGATACGCAGTATTTT.

There are a few counts of this clonotype. The rearrangement joins TRBV19 to TRBJ2-1; TRBD2 matches at 8 bases. The V and J ends lost 1 base and 4 bases, in that order; junction bases with no gene match: 3. Germline V lookup: CDR1 LNHDA, CDR2 SQIVND (reference sequence). CDR3 length: 15 residues. CDR3 nucleotides: TGTGCCAGTAGTATAGTAGCGGGGTTGTACAATGAGCAGTTCTTC. This translates into CASSIVAGLYNEQFF.